This T cell receptor beta chain was sequenced for a study of beta chain features in type 1 diabetes. Regarding the study as a whole: Cells with high TCR expression could be over-represented by cDNA sequencing. There was no resolution here of whether HLA type influences TCRB rearrangement.

Germline V CDR1 and CDR2: LGHNA, YNFKEQ. J gave up 1 base and V 4 bases, and 10 bases lay outside the gene matches. CDR3 length: 16 residues. Reverse transcription of all isolated RNA meant that expressed TCRB transcripts were sequenced. Profiled with immunoSEQ multiplex PCR; TCRdb holds only in-frame clones, not every one. Of almost 350,000 clones listed, roughly 21% are singletons. In the case of this clone: Its target is unknown.

Purities over 98% were achieved in all sorted populations. J is TRBJ2-7 and V is TRBV4-2, with 7 bases that match TRBD2. This clonotype was sampled from a woman between 18 and 30 years old in good health. Source material: naive CD4+ T cells from blood. Written as DNA, the CDR3 is TGTGCCAGCAGCCCGACAGTAACGGGGGGATCCTACGAGCAGTACTTC. Its translation is CASSPTVTGGSYEQYF.